Listed below are T cell receptor beta chains from one sample, sequenced in a study of T cell repertoires in cytomegalovirus infection. Each CDR3 protein gets one entry after TCRdb re-called the reads with MiXCR. The sample lists about 150,000 distinct CDR3 sequences; 23% were seen once. The source material was PBMCs. All receptors come from a human donor in good health (CMV status not recorded). Some clones in this sample may be carry-over from other donors' samples. Each CDR3 is given with its conserved first and last residue. D genes are given only for firm matches. Size tells how often a clone was seen (once, few, many) or the class of an expanded clone, and some rows leave it out.

D gene: TRBD2
clone size: .
V gene: TRBV28
J gene: TRBJ2-7
CDR3 protein: CASSPLKLAGTYEQYF
CDR3 DNA: TGTGCCAGCAGTCCCTTAAAACTAGCGGGAACCTACGAGCAGTACTTC

D gene: .
clone size: few
V gene: TRBV6-1
J gene: TRBJ1-2
CDR3 protein: CASITPGQQYYGYTF
CDR3 DNA: TGTGCCAGCATCACTCCGGGCCAGCAATACTATGGCTACACCTTC

D gene: TRBD2
clone size: many
V gene: TRBV12-3/TRBV12-4
J gene: TRBJ2-3
CDR3 protein: CASSPTSGNTDTQYF
CDR3 DNA: TGTGCCAGCAGTCCGACTAGCGGGAACACAGATACGCAGTATTTT

D gene: .
clone size: few
V gene: TRBV19
J gene: TRBJ1-1
CDR3 protein: CASSIDMDTEAFF
CDR3 DNA: TGTGCCAGTAGTATAGACATGGACACTGAAGCTTTCTTT

D gene: .
clone size: .
V gene: TRBV7-9
J gene: TRBJ2-7
CDR3 protein: CASSPPDRGAYEQYF
CDR3 DNA: TGTGCCAGCAGCCCGCCGGACAGAGGAGCCTACGAGCAGTACTTC

D gene: .
clone size: many
V gene: TRBV12-3/TRBV12-4
J gene: TRBJ1-1
CDR3 protein: CASSLKGGETEAFF
CDR3 DNA: TGTGCCAGCAGTTTGAAAGGGGGAGAGACTGAAGCTTTCTTT

D gene: .
clone size: .
V gene: TRBV19
J gene: TRBJ2-1
CDR3 protein: CASRRGGEGNEQFF
CDR3 DNA: TGTGCCTCCCGCCGAGGGGGGGAGGGGAATGAGCAGTTCTTC

D gene: .
clone size: .
V gene: TRBV28
J gene: TRBJ1-1
CDR3 protein: CASSPGQPYAQAFF
CDR3 DNA: TGTGCCAGCAGCCCCGGACAGCCCTACGCCCAAGCTTTCTTT

D gene: .
clone size: few
V gene: TRBV7-2
J gene: TRBJ2-4
CDR3 protein: CASRSGSKNIQYF
CDR3 DNA: TGTGCCAGCAGATCGGGGTCCAAAAACATTCAGTACTTC

D gene: .
clone size: .
V gene: TRBV5-1
J gene: TRBJ2-2
CDR3 protein: CASSFRPESNTGELFF
CDR3 DNA: TGCGCCAGCAGCTTTCGACCCGAAAGTAACACCGGGGAGCTGTTTTTT

D gene: .
clone size: .
V gene: TRBV6-5
J gene: TRBJ2-7
CDR3 protein: CATRGRNYEQYF
CDR3 DNA: TGTGCCACCCGAGGACGGAACTACGAGCAGTACTTC

D gene: TRBD1
clone size: .
V gene: TRBV20-1
J gene: TRBJ1-5
CDR3 protein: CSAFFWTGGGQPQHF
CDR3 DNA: TGCAGTGCCTTTTTTTGGACAGGGGGCGGTCAGCCCCAGCATTTT

D gene: TRBD1
clone size: few
V gene: TRBV28
J gene: TRBJ2-7
CDR3 protein: CASSPTGGYYEQYF
CDR3 DNA: TGTGCCAGCAGCCCGACAGGGGGCTACTACGAGCAGTACTTC

D gene: TRBD2
clone size: .
V gene: TRBV5-1
J gene: TRBJ2-2
CDR3 protein: CASSPPGLAGGGELFF
CDR3 DNA: TGCGCCAGCAGCCCCCCCGGACTAGCGGGAGGCGGGGAGCTGTTTTTT

D gene: .
clone size: .
V gene: TRBV5-1
J gene: TRBJ2-2
CDR3 protein: CASSLEGAGELFF
CDR3 DNA: TGCGCCAGCAGCTTGGAAGGTGCCGGGGAGCTGTTTTTT

D gene: TRBD2
clone size: .
V gene: TRBV19
J gene: TRBJ2-3
CDR3 protein: CASRPLAGSTDTQYF
CDR3 DNA: TGTGCCAGTAGGCCACTAGCGGGGAGCACAGATACGCAGTATTTT

D gene: .
clone size: .
V gene: TRBV24-1
J gene: TRBJ1-5
CDR3 protein: CASGGAGDGQPQHF
CDR3 DNA: TGTGCCTCTGGAGGGGCAGGGGATGGGCAGCCCCAGCATTTT

D gene: TRBD2
clone size: many
V gene: TRBV7-2
J gene: TRBJ2-7
CDR3 protein: CASSSGRGGSYEQYF
CDR3 DNA: TGTGCCAGCAGCTCCGGGCGGGGGGGATCCTACGAGCAGTACTTC

D gene: .
clone size: .
V gene: TRBV5-8
J gene: TRBJ1-5
CDR3 protein: CASSLYSAGDHSNQPQHF
CDR3 DNA: TGTGCCAGCAGCTTGTATTCGGCAGGAGACCATAGCAATCAGCCCCAGCATTTT

D gene: TRBD2
clone size: .
V gene: TRBV5-6
J gene: TRBJ2-7
CDR3 protein: CASSGRGDSYEQYF
CDR3 DNA: TGTGCCAGCAGCGGCCGGGGGGACTCCTACGAGCAGTACTTC

D gene: TRBD1
clone size: .
V gene: TRBV20-1
J gene: TRBJ2-1
CDR3 protein: CSAPTGSRTVYNNEQFF
CDR3 DNA: TGCAGTGCTCCGACAGGGTCGAGGACCGTCTACAACAATGAGCAGTTCTTC

D gene: TRBD1
clone size: .
V gene: TRBV7-4
J gene: TRBJ2-3
CDR3 protein: CASSLYRDRERVTQYF
CDR3 DNA: TGTGCCAGCAGCTTGTACCGGGACAGGGAGAGGGTAACGCAGTATTTT

D gene: .
clone size: .
V gene: TRBV15
J gene: TRBJ1-4
CDR3 protein: CATSRARGADRNEKLFF
CDR3 DNA: TGTGCCACCAGCAGAGCCCGAGGGGCAGACCGGAATGAAAAACTGTTTTTT

D gene: TRBD1
clone size: many
V gene: TRBV7-2
J gene: TRBJ1-5
CDR3 protein: CASSLQAGGNQPQHF
CDR3 DNA: TGTGCCAGCAGCTTACAAGCAGGGGGGAATCAGCCCCAGCATTTT

D gene: .
clone size: many
V gene: TRBV7-2
J gene: TRBJ2-3
CDR3 protein: CASSLEWRGGDTQYF
CDR3 DNA: TGTGCCAGCAGCTTAGAATGGCGGGGCGGAGATACGCAGTATTTT

D gene: TRBD2
clone size: many
V gene: TRBV7-8
J gene: TRBJ2-1
CDR3 protein: CASSFQLAGGTDEQFF
CDR3 DNA: TGTGCCAGCAGCTTCCAACTAGCGGGAGGGACCGATGAGCAGTTCTTC

D gene: .
clone size: few
V gene: TRBV6-2/TRBV6-3
J gene: TRBJ1-1
CDR3 protein: CASSSTYPNTEAFF
CDR3 DNA: TGTGCCAGCAGTTCGACTTACCCAAACACTGAAGCTTTCTTT